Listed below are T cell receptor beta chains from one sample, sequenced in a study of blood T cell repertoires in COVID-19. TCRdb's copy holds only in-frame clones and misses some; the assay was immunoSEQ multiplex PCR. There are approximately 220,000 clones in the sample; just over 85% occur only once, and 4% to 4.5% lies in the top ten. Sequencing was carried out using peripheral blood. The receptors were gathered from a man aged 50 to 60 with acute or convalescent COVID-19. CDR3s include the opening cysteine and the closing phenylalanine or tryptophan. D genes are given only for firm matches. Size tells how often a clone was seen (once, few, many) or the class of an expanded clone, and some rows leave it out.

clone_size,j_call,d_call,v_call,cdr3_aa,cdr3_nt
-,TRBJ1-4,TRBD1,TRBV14,CASSRPGGTNEKLFF,TGTGCCAGCAGCCGACCAGGGGGCACTAATGAAAAACTGTTTTTT
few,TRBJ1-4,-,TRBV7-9,CASSSPPFGAPNEKLFF,TGTGCCAGCAGCTCTCCCCCCTTTGGGGCACCTAATGAAAAACTGTTTTTT
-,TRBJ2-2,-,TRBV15,CATSRDNRAGELFF,TGTGCCACCAGCAGAGATAACAGGGCCGGGGAGCTGTTTTTT
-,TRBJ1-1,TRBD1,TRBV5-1,CASSQGGENTEAFF,TGCGCCAGCTCACAGGGGGGAGAGAACACTGAAGCTTTCTTT
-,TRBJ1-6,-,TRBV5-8,CASSLGGGSYNSPLHF,TGTGCCAGCAGCTTGGGAGGGGGCTCCTATAATTCACCCCTCCACTTT
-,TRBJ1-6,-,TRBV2,CASSEGLQNSPLHF,TGTGCCAGCAGTGAAGGGCTCCAAAATTCACCCCTCCACTTT
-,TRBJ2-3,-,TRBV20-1,CSASGGVRTDTQYF,TGCAGTGCTAGTGGCGGGGTTCGCACAGATACGCAGTATTTT
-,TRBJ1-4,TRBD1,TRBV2,CASSDRTGDEKLFF,TGTGCCAGCAGTGATAGGACAGGGGATGAAAAACTGTTTTTT
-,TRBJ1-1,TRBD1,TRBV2,CASSVWTGTNTEAFF,TGTGCCAGCAGTGTTTGGACAGGGACTAACACTGAAGCTTTCTTT
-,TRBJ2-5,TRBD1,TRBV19,CASSTHRGPQETQYF,TGTGCCAGTAGTACCCACAGGGGACCTCAAGAGACCCAGTACTTC
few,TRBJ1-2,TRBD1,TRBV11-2,CASSLNPGGKDYGYTF,TGTGCCAGCAGCTTAAATCCAGGGGGAAAGGACTATGGCTACACCTTC
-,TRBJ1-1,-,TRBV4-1,CASSQDLTVVTVGTEAFF,TGCGCCAGCAGCCAAGATCTGACAGTCGTTACGGTGGGGACTGAAGCTTTCTTT
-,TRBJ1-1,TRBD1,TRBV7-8,CASSLGGSTGQSPEAFF,TGTGCCAGCAGCTTAGGGGGCTCGACAGGGCAGAGTCCTGAAGCTTTCTTT
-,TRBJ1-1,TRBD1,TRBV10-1,CASSVSGTGNTEAFF,TGCGCCAGCAGTGTGTCCGGGACAGGGAACACTGAAGCTTTCTTT
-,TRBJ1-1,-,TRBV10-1,CASQASRNTEAFF,TGCGCCAGCCAAGCCTCTCGCAACACTGAAGCTTTCTTT
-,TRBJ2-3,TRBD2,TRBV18,CASSPGAGGTDTQYF,TGTGCCAGCTCACCGGGAGCGGGGGGCACAGATACGCAGTATTTT
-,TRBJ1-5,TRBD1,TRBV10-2,CASSESLDRSNQPQHF,TGCGCCAGCAGTGAGTCGCTGGACAGGAGCAATCAGCCCCAGCATTTT
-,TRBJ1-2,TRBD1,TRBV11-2,CASSTWGTGNYGYTF,TGTGCCAGCAGCACCTGGGGGACAGGGAACTATGGCTACACCTTC
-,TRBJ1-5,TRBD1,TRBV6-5,CASSYTGGNQPQHF,TGTGCCAGCAGTTATACAGGGGGCAATCAGCCCCAGCATTTT
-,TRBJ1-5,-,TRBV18,CASSPPGGYRQPQHF,TGTGCCAGCTCACCACCGGGAGGGTATCGTCAGCCCCAGCATTTT
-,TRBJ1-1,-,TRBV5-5,CASIMQLMNTEAFF,TGTGCCAGCATAATGCAGTTAATGAACACTGAAGCTTTCTTT
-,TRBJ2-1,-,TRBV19,CASSAASNEQFF,TGTGCCAGTAGTGCGGCGTCAAATGAGCAGTTCTTC
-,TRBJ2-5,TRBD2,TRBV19,CASRGTSGGPETQYF,TGTGCCAGTAGGGGGACTAGCGGGGGACCAGAGACCCAGTACTTC
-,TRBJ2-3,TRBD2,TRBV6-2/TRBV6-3,CASSYNPHFAGERADTQYF,TGTGCCAGCAGTTACAACCCTCACTTTGCGGGGGAGAGGGCAGATACGCAGTATTTT
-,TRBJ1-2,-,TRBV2,CARSSGGPGYTF,TGTGCCAGGTCCTCGGGGGGACCTGGCTACACCTTC
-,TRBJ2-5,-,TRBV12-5,CASGPGLLQETQYF,TGTGCTAGTGGCCCGGGACTCCTTCAAGAGACCCAGTACTTC
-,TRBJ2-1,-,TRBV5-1,CASSLGARFRFF,TGCGCCAGCAGCTTGGGGGCAAGGTTTCGGTTCTTC
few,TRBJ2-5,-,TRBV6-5,CASGDMVGGTQYF,TGTGCCAGCGGAGATATGGTAGGGGGGACCCAGTACTTC
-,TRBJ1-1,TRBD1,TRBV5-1,CASSGGQVPNTEAFF,TGCGCCAGCAGCGGGGGACAGGTACCCAACACTGAAGCTTTCTTT
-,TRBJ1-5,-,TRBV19,CASRSPGGLGPQHF,TGTGCCAGCCGGAGTCCCGGGGGTCTAGGGCCCCAGCATTTT
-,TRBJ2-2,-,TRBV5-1,CASSLWAGANTGELFF,TGCGCCAGCAGCTTGTGGGCAGGGGCGAACACCGGGGAGCTGTTTTTT
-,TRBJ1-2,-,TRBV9,CASSANNQGLYGYTF,TGTGCCAGCAGCGCAAATAATCAGGGACTCTATGGCTACACCTTC
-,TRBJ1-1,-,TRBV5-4,CASSLADRMNTEAFF,TGTGCCAGCAGCTTGGCGGACAGAATGAACACTGAAGCTTTCTTT
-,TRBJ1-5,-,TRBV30,CAWSRDGLNNQPQHF,TGTGCCTGGAGTCGCGACGGACTCAACAATCAGCCCCAGCATTTT
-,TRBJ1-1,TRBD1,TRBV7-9,CASSLGQVTGAFF,TGTGCCAGCAGCCTCGGACAGGTCACTGGAGCTTTCTTT
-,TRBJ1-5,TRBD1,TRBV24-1,CATTQGAGQPQHF,TGTGCCACCACGCAGGGGGCTGGTCAGCCCCAGCATTTT
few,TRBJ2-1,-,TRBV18,CASSPQGLSSYNEQFF,TGTGCCAGCTCACCCCAGGGACTGAGCTCCTACAATGAGCAGTTCTTC
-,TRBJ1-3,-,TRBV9,CASSPTGNTIYF,TGTGCCAGCAGCCCCACTGGAAACACCATATATTTT
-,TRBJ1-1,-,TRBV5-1,CASSSRSQRASEAFF,TGCGCCAGCAGCTCGAGGAGCCAGCGAGCATCTGAAGCTTTCTTT
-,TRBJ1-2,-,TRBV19,CASSNTVLWGYTF,TGTGCCAGTAGTAATACTGTTCTATGGGGCTACACCTTC
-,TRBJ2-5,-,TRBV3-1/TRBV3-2,CASSQVRTRGTQYF,TGTGCCAGCAGCCAAGTGAGGACCCGGGGGACCCAGTACTTC
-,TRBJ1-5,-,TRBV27,CASSLGGNPNQPQHF,TGTGCCAGCAGTTTAGGGGGGAACCCGAATCAGCCCCAGCATTTT
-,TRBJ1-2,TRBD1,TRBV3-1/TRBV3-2,CASSPSRTGLSGYTF,TGTGCCAGCAGCCCCTCCCGGACAGGACTTAGTGGCTACACCTTC